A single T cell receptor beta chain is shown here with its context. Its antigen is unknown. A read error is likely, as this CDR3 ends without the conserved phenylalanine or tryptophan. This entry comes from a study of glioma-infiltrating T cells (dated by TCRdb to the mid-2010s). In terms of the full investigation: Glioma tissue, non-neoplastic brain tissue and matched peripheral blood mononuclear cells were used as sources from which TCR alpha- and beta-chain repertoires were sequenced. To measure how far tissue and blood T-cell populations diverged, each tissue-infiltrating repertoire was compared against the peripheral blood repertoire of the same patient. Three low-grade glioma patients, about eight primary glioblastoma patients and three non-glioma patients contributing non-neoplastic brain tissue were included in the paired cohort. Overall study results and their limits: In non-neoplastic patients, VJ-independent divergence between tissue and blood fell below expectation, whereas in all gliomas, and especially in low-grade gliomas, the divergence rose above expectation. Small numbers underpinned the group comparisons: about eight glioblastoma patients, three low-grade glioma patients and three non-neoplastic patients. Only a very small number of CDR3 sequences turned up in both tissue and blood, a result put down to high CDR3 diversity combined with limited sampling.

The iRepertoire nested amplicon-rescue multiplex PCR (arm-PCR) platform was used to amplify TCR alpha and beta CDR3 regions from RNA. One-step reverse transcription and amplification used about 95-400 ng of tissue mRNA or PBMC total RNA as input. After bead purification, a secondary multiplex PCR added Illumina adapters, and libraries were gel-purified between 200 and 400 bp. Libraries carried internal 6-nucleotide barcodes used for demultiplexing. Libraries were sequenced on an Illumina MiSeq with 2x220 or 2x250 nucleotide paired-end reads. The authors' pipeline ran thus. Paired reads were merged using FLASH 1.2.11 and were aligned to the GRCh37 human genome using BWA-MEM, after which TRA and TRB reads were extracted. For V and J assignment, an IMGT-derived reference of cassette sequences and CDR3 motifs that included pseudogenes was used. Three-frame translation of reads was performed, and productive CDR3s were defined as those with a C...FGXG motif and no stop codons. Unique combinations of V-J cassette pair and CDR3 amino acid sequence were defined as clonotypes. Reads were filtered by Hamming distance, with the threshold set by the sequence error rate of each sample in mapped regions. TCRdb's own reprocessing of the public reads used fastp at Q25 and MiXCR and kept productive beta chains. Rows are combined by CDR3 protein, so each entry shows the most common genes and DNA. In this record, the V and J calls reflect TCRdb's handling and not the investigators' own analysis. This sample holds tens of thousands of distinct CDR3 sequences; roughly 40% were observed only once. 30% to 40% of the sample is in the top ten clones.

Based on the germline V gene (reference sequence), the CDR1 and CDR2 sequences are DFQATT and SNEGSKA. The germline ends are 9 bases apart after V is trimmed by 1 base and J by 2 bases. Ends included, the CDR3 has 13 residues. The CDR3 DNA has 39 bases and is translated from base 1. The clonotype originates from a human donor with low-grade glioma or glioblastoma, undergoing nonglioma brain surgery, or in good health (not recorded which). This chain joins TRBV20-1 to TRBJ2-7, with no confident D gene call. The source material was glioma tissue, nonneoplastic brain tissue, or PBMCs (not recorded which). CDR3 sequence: CSARVPVPYEQYL. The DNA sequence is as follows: TGCAGTGCTAGAGTTCCAGTCCCCTACGAGCAGTACTTA.